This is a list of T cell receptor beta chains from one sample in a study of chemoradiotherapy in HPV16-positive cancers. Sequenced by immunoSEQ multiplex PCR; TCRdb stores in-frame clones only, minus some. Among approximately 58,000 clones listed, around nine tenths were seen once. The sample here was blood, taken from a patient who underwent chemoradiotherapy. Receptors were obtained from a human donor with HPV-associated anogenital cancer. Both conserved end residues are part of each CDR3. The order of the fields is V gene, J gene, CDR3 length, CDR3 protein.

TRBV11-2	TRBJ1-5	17	CASSLVGDRGVGQPQHF
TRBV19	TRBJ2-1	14	CASAPTGGGDEQFF
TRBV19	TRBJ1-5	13	CATNPGPSQPQHF
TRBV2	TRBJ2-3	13	CASTPTGSDTQYF
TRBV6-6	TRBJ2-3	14	CASSRDRGRDTQYF
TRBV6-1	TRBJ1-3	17	CASSERVQRLGGNTIYF
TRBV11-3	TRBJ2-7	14	CASSLDPQGGEQYF
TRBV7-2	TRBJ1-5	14	CASSSTGINQPQHF
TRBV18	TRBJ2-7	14	CASSPSGGYSEQYF
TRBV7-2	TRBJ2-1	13	CASSMGLAGEQFF
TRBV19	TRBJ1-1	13	CASSMSQNTEAFF
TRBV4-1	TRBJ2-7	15	CASSHSGQGNHEQYF
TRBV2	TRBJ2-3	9	CASGDTQYF
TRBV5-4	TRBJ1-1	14	CASSSGQANTEAFF
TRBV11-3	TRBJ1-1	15	CASSKQGTMNTEAFF
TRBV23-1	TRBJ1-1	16	CASSPPSRDMNTEAFF
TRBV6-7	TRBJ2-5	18	CASSYVGLAGATGGTQYF
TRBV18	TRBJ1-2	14	CASSPSSTGTSYTF
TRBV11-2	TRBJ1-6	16	CASSLAPTGGNSPLHF
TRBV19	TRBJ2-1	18	CASSSTPTVGDSYNEQFF
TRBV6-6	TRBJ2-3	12	CASSIAGDTQYF
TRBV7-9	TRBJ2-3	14	CASSPSGNIDTQYF
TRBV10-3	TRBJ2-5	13	CAISGANMETQYF
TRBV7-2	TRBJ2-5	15	CASSGRSGGRETQYF
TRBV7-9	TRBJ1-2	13	CASSFAGKHGYTF
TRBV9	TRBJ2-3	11	CASSNRYTQYF
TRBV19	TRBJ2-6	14	CASSVSRVGNVLTF
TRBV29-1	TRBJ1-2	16	CSVEMGYTGSNYGYTF
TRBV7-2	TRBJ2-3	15	CASSLGGPGTDTQYF
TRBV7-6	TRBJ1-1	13	CASSSKLGTEAFF
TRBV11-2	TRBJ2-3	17	CASSSGLAGGYTDTQYF
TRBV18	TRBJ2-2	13	CASSPKSAGELFF
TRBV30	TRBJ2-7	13	CASDAGSFDEQYF
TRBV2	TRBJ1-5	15	CASSQGQDSNQPQHF
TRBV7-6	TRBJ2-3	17	CASSLSTTSGGLDTQYF
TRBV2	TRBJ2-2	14	CASSEGLWTGELFF
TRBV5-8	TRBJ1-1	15	CASSLNRGRNTEAFF
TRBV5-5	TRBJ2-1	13	CASSLQTDNEQFF
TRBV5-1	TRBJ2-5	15	CASSLSGTGRETQYF
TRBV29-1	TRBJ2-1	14	CSVENNWVDNEQFF
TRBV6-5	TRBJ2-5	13	CASSYLAGETQYF
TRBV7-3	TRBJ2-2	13	CASSLDSSGELFF